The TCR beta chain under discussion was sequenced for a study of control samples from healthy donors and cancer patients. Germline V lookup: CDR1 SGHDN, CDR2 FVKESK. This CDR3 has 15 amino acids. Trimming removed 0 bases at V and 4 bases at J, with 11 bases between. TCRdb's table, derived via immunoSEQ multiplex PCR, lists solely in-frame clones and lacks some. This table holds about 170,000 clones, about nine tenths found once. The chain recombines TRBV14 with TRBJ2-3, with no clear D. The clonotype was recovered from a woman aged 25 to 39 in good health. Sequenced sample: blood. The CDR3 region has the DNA TGTGCCAGCAGCCAAGACTCGGCCCTCGCAGATACGCAGTATTTT. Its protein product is CASSQDSALADTQYF.